A selection of T cell receptor beta chains follows, all from one sample in a study of graft-versus-host responses after intestinal transplantation. Clones were read by immunoSEQ multiplex PCR, and TCRdb kept only the in-frame ones, dropping some. Here the sample spans tens of thousands of clones, about 89% being singletons. The specimen comprised PBMCs, sampled approximately 300 days after intestinal transplant. Receptor source: a human patient who received an intestinal transplant, so some T cells may come from the graft donor. CDR3s include the opening cysteine and the closing phenylalanine or tryptophan. Each record gives: J gene, V gene, clone size, D gene, CDR3 protein, CDR3 DNA. A D gene is named only where the DNA matches it firmly. Size tells how often a clone was seen (once, few, many) or the class of an expanded clone, and some rows leave it out.

TRBJ2-4 TRBV2 - - CASSDRNIQYF TGTGCCAGCAGTGACAGAAACATTCAGTACTTC
TRBJ2-1 TRBV15 - - CATSRDWLGSAVTYNEQFF TGTGCCACCAGCAGAGATTGGTTAGGGTCGGCAGTCACCTACAATGAGCAGTTCTTC
TRBJ2-3 TRBV6-6 few - CASSPPTDTQYF TGTGCCAGCAGCCCCCCAACAGATACGCAGTATTTT
TRBJ1-2 TRBV6-1 - - CASRADYGYTF TGTGCCAGCAGGGCCGACTATGGCTACACCTTC
TRBJ1-2 TRBV5-5 - TRBD1 CASSFQGDTNYGYTF TGTGCCAGCAGCTTTCAGGGGGATACTAACTATGGCTACACCTTC
TRBJ1-2 TRBV7-9 - TRBD1 CASSWDRENYGYTF TGTGCCAGCAGCTGGGACAGGGAAAACTATGGCTACACCTTC
TRBJ2-4 TRBV29-1 - TRBD2 CSGGAAGDIQYF TGCAGCGGCGGGGCTGCGGGAGACATTCAGTACTTC
TRBJ2-3 TRBV7-3 - TRBD2 CASSLTAGGAADTQYF TGTGCCAGCAGCTTAACGGCCGGGGGGGCCGCAGATACGCAGTATTTT
TRBJ2-7 TRBV6-1 - TRBD2 CASSEATLAGVEQYF TGTGCCAGCAGTGAAGCGACTTTAGCGGGAGTAGAGCAGTACTTC
TRBJ2-1 TRBV19 - - CASSIGDEQFF TGTGCCAGTAGTATTGGAGACGAGCAGTTCTTC
TRBJ2-1 TRBV2 once - CASRQGQGSYNEQFF TGTGCCAGCAGGCAGGGCCAGGGTTCCTACAATGAGCAGTTCTTC
TRBJ2-1 TRBV28 - - CASSRWGSSYNEQFF TGTGCCAGCAGCCGCTGGGGGAGCTCCTACAATGAGCAGTTCTTC
TRBJ2-7 TRBV27 - - CASSFVPSVSSYEQYF TGTGCCAGCAGTTTTGTCCCCTCAGTGAGCTCCTACGAGCAGTACTTC
TRBJ1-5 TRBV15 - - CATSRVKAQPQHF TGTGCCACCAGCAGAGTAAAAGCTCAGCCCCAGCATTTT
TRBJ2-7 TRBV18 - - CASSPSTGRYEQYF TGTGCCAGCTCACCATCGACAGGGAGGTACGAGCAGTACTTC
TRBJ1-4 TRBV4-1 - TRBD1 CASSQDIYAARTGPNEKLFF TGCGCCAGCAGCCAAGATATCTATGCCGCTAGGACAGGCCCTAATGAAAAACTGTTTTTT
TRBJ2-1 TRBV4-1 - - CASSRVAVSYNEQFF TGCGCCAGCAGCCGGGTAGCGGTGTCCTACAATGAGCAGTTCTTC
TRBJ2-7 TRBV2 - - CASRERTEPYEQYF TGTGCCAGCAGGGAGCGGACAGAACCCTACGAGCAGTACTTC
TRBJ1-2 TRBV5-5 - TRBD1 CASRVTGEYGYTF TGTGCCAGCAGAGTGACAGGGGAATATGGCTACACCTTC
TRBJ2-7 TRBV2 - - CASSESPYEQYF TGTGCCAGCAGTGAATCCCCATACGAGCAGTACTTC
TRBJ2-3 TRBV5-1 - - CASSPGHLSTDTQYF TGCGCCAGCAGCCCGGGACACCTTAGCACAGATACGCAGTATTTT
TRBJ1-2 TRBV5-6 once - CASSSPRAGRDYGYTF TGTGCCAGCAGCTCTCCCCGCGCGGGCCGCGACTATGGCTACACCTTC
TRBJ2-1 TRBV4-2 once TRBD2 CASSLSGRGYNEQFF TGTGCCAGCAGCCTTAGCGGGAGAGGCTACAATGAGCAGTTCTTC
TRBJ2-3 TRBV5-1 - TRBD2 CASSGGLAGGKGDGTDTQYF TGCGCCAGCAGCGGCGGACTAGCGGGGGGCAAAGGGGATGGCACAGATACGCAGTATTTT
TRBJ2-7 TRBV9 - - CASSVARGRRHYEQYF TGTGCCAGCAGCGTAGCGCGGGGCAGGAGACACTACGAGCAGTACTTC
TRBJ2-2 TRBV5-1 - - CASSLRDTLNTGELFF TGCGCCAGCAGCTTGCGGGACACCTTGAACACCGGGGAGCTGTTTTTT